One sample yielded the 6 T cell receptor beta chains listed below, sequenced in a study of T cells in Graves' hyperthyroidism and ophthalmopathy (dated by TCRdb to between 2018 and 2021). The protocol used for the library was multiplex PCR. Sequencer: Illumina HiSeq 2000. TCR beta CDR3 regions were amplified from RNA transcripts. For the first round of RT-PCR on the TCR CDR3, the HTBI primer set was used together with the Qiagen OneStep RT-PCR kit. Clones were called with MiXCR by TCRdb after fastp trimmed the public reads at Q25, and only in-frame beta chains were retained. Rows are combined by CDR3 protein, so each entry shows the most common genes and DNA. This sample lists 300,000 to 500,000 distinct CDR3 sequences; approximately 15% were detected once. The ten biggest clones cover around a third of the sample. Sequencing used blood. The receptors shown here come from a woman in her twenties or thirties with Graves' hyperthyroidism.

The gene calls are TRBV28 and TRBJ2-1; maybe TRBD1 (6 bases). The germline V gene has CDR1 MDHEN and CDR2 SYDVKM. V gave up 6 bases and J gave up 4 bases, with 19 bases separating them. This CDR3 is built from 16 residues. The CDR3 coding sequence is TGTGCCAGCAGCAGAACCGGGACAACCTTTTACAATGAGCAGTTCTTC. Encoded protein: CASSRTGTTFYNEQFF.

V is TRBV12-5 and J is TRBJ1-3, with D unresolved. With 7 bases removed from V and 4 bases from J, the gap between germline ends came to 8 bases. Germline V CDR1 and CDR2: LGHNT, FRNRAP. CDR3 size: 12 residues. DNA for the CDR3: TGTGCTAGTGCCTCTGAGGGAAACACCATATATTTT. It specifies CASASEGNTIYF.

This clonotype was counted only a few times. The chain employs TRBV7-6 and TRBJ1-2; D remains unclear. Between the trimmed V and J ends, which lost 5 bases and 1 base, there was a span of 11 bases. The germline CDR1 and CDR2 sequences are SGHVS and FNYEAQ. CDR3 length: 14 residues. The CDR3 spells CASSPPRGNYGYTF. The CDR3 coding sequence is TGTGCCAGCAGCCCCCCCCGGGGTAACTATGGCTACACCTTC.

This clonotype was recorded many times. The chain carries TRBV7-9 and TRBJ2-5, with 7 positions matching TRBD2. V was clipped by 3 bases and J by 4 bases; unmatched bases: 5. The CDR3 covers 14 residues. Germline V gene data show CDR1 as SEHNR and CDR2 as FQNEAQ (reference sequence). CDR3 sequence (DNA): TGTGCCAGCAGCTTTTGGGCGGGAGTAGAGACCCAGTACTTC. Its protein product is CASSFWAGVETQYF.

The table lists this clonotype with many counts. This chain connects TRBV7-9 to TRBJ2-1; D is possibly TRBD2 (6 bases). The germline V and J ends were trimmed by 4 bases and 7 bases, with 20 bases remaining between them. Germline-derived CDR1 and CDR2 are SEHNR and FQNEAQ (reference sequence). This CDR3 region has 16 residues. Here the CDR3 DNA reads TGTGCCAGCAGCTCCCGACTAGGCTCAGGAAGGAATGAGCAGTTCTTC. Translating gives CASSSRLGSGRNEQFF.

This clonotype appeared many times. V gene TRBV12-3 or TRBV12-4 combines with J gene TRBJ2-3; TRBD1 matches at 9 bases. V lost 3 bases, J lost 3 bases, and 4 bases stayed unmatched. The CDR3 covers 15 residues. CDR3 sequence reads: CASSLTGQGTDTQYF. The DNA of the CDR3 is TGTGCCAGCAGTTTGACGGGACAGGGAACAGATACGCAGTATTTT.